These 16 T cell receptor beta chains were sequenced from one sample in a study of molecular identifiers for immune sequencing clone quantification. TCRdb redid the calling of the PCR reads with MiXCR, one entry per CDR3 protein. The sample lists some 580,000 distinct CDR3 sequences, 25% occurring once. Sequencing was carried out using naive CD8+ T cells from blood, with Jurkat cell RNA spiked in. Subset given: FACS-sorted CD8+CD4-CCR7+CD45RA+ naive T cells. The receptor source for this set is a human donor in good health. Some libraries in this study had Jurkat cell RNA spiked in.

For the CDR3, the DNA is TGTGCCAGTAGTATTGCTACCTCCCGGTCCCAGTACTTC. This gives the protein CASSIATSRSQYF. The chain links TRBV19 to TRBJ2-5; D gene unclear. This CDR3 has 13 residues. Looked up from germline, CDR1 is LNHDA and CDR2 is SQIVND (reference sequence). V shed 3 bases and J shed 9 bases, with 14 bases lying between them. Complete variable domain (other parts from reference TRBV19 and TRBJ2-5): DGGITQSPKYLFRKEGQNVTLSCEQNLNHDAMYWYRQDPGQGLRLIYYSQIVNDFQKGDIAEGYSVSREKKESFPLTVTSAQKNPTAFYLCASSIATSRSQYFGPGTRLLVL.

CDR3 bases: TGTGCCAGCAGTTTATCAGGGGTTGAAGCTTTCTTT. Residues: CASSLSGVEAFF. The V call is TRBV28, the J call TRBJ1-1; D is perhaps TRBD1 (6 bases). The V gene's germline CDR1 is MDHEN and CDR2 SYDVKM. The CDR3 runs 12 residues. V shed 1 base and J shed 7 bases, with 7 bases lying between them.

This clonotype was counted at least ten times. The chain recombines TRBV5-4 with TRBJ2-7; D may correspond to TRBD1 or TRBD2 (5 bases each). Germline assignment: CDR1 SGHNT and CDR2 YYREEE (reference sequence). V was trimmed by 0 bases and J by 2 bases, leaving 9 bases between them. The CDR3 is 14 residues long. CDR3 loop: CASSLAGAPYEQYF. In DNA form, the CDR3 reads TGTGCCAGCAGCTTGGCCGGGGCACCCTACGAGCAGTACTTC.

The rearrangement joins TRBV19 to TRBJ2-3; TRBD1 is a possible D gene (6 bases). The CDR3 is 15 residues long. The V and J ends lost 4 bases and 4 bases respectively, with 15 bases between them. CDR1 is LNHDA and CDR2 is SQIVND in the germline V gene (reference sequence). DNA for the CDR3: TGTGCCAGTAGTACTGGAACAGGGTACCCAGATACGCAGTATTTT. This gives the protein CASSTGTGYPDTQYF.

The rearrangement uses TRBV27 and TRBJ2-5; a possible D gene is TRBD2 (6 bases). The ends were cut back, 5 bases at V and 9 bases at J, with 19 bases in the middle. The CDR3 is 14 residues long. Germline values: CDR1 MNHEY, CDR2 SMNVEV (reference sequence). CDR3 in amino acids: CASSGYSGQEAQYF. The CDR3 coding sequence is TGTGCCAGCAGTGGGTACAGCGGGCAGGAGGCCCAGTACTTC.

CDR3 sequence: CASSGADVDKNIQYF. CDR3 nucleotides: TGCGCCAGCAGTGGGGCAGATGTTGACAAAAACATTCAGTACTTC. The J gene is TRBJ2-4, the V gene TRBV10-2; D call uncertain. Germline CDR1 reads WSHSY; CDR2 reads SAAADI. This CDR3 comprises 15 residues. V lost 4 bases to trimming and J lost 3 bases, with 13 bases between them.

A remark on this clonotype: With a much larger clone just one base away, this may be a read error. The chain joins TRBV10-3 to TRBJ1-1, with unresolved D. Germline assignment: CDR1 ENHRY and CDR2 SYGVKD. The CDR3 is 11 amino acids. The CDR3 region is CAIRESYEAFF. DNA for the CDR3: TGTGCCATCAGAGAGTCATATGAAGCTTTCTTT.

In this sample, this clonotype turned up a few times. The chain joins TRBV20-1 to TRBJ2-7; D is possibly TRBD2 (6 bases). The CDR3 length is 14 residues. The germline CDR1 and CDR2 sequences are DFQATT and SNEGSKA (reference sequence). Trimming shortened V by 0 bases and J by 6 bases, and 15 bases separated the two germline ends. This CDR3 reads CSARESSADLEQYF. The CDR3 nucleotides read TGCAGTGCTAGAGAATCTAGCGCGGACCTCGAGCAGTACTTC.

This clonotype has ten or more counts. The chain is built from TRBV29-1 and TRBJ2-7, with 11 bases aligning to TRBD2. CDR1 is SQVTM, CDR2 ANQGSEA, per germline. Trimming took 2 bases from V and 7 from J; bases not matched to a gene: 7. The CDR3 extends over 14 amino acids. The CDR3 nucleotides read TGCAGCGTTGAATTACTAGCGGGAGTGGGGGAGCAGTACTTC. It is translated as CSVELLAGVGEQYF.

Many counts were recorded for this clonotype. The gene calls are TRBV5-6 and TRBJ1-1, with unresolved D. The V gene's germline CDR1 is SGHDT and CDR2 YYEEEE. The V and J ends lost 3 bases and 0 bases respectively, with 9 bases between them. CDR3 size: 14 residues. The CDR3 sequence is CASSSKGMNTEAFF. As DNA, the CDR3 is TGTGCCAGCAGCTCGAAGGGCATGAACACTGAAGCTTTCTTT.

The table lists this clonotype with many counts. The chain has TRBV13 and TRBJ1-2; D might be TRBD1 (6 bases). The V gene's germline CDR1 is PRHDT and CDR2 FYEKMQ (reference sequence). CDR3 length: 15 amino acids. The ends were cut back, 6 bases at V and 4 bases at J, with 18 bases in the middle. Here the CDR3 DNA reads TGTGCCAGCAGGGGGCTGGAGGAAGGGGGCTATGGCTACACCTTC. This translates into CASRGLEEGGYGYTF.

This clonotype was detected ten times or more. The chain links TRBV7-9 to TRBJ1-1; D remains unclear. Germline values: CDR1 SEHNR, CDR2 FQNEAQ (reference sequence). Trimming took 0 bases from V and 1 from J, leaving 12 bases between them. The CDR3 consists of 16 residues. The CDR3 here is CASSLAVGSRNTEAFF. For the CDR3, the DNA is TGTGCCAGCAGCTTAGCGGTGGGGAGTAGGAACACTGAAGCTTTCTTT.

This clonotype has a count of ten or more. The chain employs TRBV5-1 and TRBJ2-3; D is perhaps TRBD1 (5 bases). Germline V gene lookup returns CDR1 SGHRS and CDR2 YFSETQ. The ends were cut back, 6 bases at V and 1 base at J, with 15 bases in the middle. The CDR3 has 15 amino acids. CDR3: CASNIWGGGTDTQYF. The DNA for the CDR3 is TGCGCCAGCAATATCTGGGGCGGAGGCACAGATACGCAGTATTTT.

This clonotype came up many times. The V gene is TRBV28, the J gene TRBJ1-1; 7 positions match TRBD1. Per germline, CDR1 MDHEN and CDR2 SYDVKM. Trimming cost V 2 bases and J 10 bases; bases outside gene matches: 4. The CDR3 runs 12 residues. The CDR3 here is CASSLKGAGAFF. CDR3 nucleotides: TGTGCCAGCAGTTTAAAGGGGGCCGGAGCTTTCTTT.

Regarding this clonotype: A much larger clone differs by one base, so this may be a read error. The chain couples TRBV30 to TRBJ2-5, with D possibly being TRBD1 or TRBD2 (5 bases each). The CDR3 is 13 amino acids. Looked up from germline, CDR1 is GTSNPN and CDR2 is SVGIG (reference sequence). The CDR3 protein is CARSSEGQETQYF. The CDR3 DNA sequence: TGTGCCAGGAGTTCCGAGGGGCAAGAGACCCAGTACTTC.

Concerning this clonotype: Mismatch with germline at one junction end may stem from a read error. The genes are TRBV7-2 and TRBJ2-3, with D hard to call. Germline CDR1 reads SGHTA; CDR2 reads FQGNSA. This CDR3 is built from 15 residues. The CDR3, as DNA: TGTGCCGGCAGCTTAGATCCCCCCAGCACAGATACGCAGTATTTT. Protein sequence: CAGSLDPPSTDTQYF.